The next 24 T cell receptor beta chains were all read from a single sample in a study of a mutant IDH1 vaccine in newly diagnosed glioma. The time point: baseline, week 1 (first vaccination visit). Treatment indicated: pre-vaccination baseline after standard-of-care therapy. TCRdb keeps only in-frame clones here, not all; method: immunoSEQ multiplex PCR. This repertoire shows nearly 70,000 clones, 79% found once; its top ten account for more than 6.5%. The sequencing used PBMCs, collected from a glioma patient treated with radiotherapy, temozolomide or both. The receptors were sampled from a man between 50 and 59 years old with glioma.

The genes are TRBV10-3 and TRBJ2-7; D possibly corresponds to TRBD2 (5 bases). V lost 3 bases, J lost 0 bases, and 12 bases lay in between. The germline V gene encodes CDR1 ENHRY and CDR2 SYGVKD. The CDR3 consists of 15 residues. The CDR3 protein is CAISDPPSGSYEQYF. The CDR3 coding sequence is TGTGCCATCAGTGACCCACCCAGCGGCTCCTACGAGCAGTACTTC.

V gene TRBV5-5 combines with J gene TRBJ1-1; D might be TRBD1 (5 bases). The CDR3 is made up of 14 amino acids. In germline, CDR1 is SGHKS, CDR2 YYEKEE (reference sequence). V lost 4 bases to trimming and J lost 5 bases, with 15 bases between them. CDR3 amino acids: CASSPYGGNTEAFF. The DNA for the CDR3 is TGTGCCAGCAGCCCGTACGGGGGAAATACTGAAGCTTTCTTT.

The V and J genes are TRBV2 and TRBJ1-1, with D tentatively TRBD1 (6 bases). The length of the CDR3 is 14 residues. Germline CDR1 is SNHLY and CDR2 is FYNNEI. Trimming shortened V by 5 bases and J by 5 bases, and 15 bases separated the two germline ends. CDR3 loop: CASSPLGARTEAFF. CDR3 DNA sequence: TGTGCCAGCAGTCCTCTGGGGGCTAGGACTGAAGCTTTCTTT.

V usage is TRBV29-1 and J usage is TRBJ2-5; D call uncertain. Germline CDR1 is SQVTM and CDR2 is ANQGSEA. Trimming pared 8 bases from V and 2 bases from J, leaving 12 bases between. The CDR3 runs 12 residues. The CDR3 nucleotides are TGCAGCTCTGAACGGGCTCAAGAGACCCAGTACTTC. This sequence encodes CSSERAQETQYF.

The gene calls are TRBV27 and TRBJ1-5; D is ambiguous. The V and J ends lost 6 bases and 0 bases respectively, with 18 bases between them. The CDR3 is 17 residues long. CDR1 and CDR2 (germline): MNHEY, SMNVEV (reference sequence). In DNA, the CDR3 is TGTGCCAGCAGCCCACCCCTTGAACGGTATAGCAATCAGCCCCAGCATTTT. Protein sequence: CASSPPLERYSNQPQHF.

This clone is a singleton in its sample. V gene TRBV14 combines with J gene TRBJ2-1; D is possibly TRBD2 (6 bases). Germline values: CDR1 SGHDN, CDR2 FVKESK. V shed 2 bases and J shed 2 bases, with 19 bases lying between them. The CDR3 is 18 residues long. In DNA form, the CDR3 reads TGTGCCAGCAGCCAATCATCCGGGACTTTGACTCCCTACAATGAGCAGTTCTTC. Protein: CASSQSSGTLTPYNEQFF.

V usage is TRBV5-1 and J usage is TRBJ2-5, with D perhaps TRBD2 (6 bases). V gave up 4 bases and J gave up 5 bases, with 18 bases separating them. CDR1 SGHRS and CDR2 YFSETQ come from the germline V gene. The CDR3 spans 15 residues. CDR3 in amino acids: CASSAGRANPETQYF. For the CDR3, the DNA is TGCGCCAGCAGCGCGGGAAGAGCGAACCCGGAGACCCAGTACTTC.

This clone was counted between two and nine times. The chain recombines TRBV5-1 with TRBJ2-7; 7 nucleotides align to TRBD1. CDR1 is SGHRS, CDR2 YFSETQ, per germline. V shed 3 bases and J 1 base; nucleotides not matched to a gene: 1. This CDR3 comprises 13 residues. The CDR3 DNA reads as TGCGCCAGCAGCTGGGACAGTTCCTACGAGCAGTACTTC. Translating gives CASSWDSSYEQYF.

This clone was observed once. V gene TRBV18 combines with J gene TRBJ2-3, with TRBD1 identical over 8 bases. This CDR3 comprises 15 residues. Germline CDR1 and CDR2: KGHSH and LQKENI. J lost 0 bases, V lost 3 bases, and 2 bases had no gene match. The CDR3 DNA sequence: TGTGCCAGCTCACCGGGACAGGTTAGCACAGATACGCAGTATTTT. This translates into CASSPGQVSTDTQYF.

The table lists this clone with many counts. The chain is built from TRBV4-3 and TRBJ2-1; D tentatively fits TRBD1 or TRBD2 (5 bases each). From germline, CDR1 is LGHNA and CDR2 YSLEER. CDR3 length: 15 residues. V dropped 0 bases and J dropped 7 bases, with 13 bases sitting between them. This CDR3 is CASSQERGVGNEQFF. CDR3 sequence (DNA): TGCGCCAGCAGCCAAGAGAGGGGTGTTGGGAATGAGCAGTTCTTC.

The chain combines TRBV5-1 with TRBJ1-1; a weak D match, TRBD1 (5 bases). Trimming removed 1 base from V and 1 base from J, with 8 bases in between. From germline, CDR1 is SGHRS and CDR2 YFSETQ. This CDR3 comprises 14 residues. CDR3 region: CASSLYRGNTEAFF. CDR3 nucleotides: TGCGCCAGCAGCTTGTATAGGGGGAACACTGAAGCTTTCTTT.

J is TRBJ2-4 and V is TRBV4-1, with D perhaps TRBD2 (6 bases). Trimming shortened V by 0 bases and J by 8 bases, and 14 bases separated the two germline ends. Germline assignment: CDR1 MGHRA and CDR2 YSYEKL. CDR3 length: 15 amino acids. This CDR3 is CASSQEGGSRDIQYF. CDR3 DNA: TGCGCCAGCAGCCAAGAAGGAGGGTCGCGGGACATTCAGTACTTC.

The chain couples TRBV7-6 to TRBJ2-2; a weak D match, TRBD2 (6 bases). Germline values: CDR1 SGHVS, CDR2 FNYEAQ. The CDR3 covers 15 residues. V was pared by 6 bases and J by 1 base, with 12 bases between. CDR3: CASRGGELNTGELFF. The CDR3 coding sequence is TGTGCCAGCAGGGGCGGGGAGCTGAACACCGGGGAGCTGTTTTTT.

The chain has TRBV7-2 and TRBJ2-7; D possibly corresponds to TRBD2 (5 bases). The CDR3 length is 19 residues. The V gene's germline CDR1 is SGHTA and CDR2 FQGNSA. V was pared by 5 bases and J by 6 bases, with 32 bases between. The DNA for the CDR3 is TGTGCCAGCAGCCGTGTACCGGGATCCCGGGAACCTACGGGGAGCGAGCAGTACTTC. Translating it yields CASSRVPGSREPTGSEQYF.

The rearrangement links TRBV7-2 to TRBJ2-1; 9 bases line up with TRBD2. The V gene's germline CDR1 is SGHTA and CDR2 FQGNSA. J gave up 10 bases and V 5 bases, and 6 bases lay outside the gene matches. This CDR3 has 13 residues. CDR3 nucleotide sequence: TGTGCCAGCAGCATGACGCTAGCGGGGGAGCAGTTCTTC. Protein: CASSMTLAGEQFF. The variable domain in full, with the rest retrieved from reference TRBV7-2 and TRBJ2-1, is GAGVSQSPSNKVTEKGKDVELRCDPISGHTALYWYRQSLGQGLEFLIYFQGNSAPDKSGLPSDRFSAERTGGSVSTLTIQRTQQEDSAVYLCASSMTLAGEQFFGPGTRLTVL.

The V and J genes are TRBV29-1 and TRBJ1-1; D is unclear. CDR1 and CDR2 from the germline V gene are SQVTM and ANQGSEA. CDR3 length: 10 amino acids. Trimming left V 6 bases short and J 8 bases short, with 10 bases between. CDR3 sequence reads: CSVGQSEAFF. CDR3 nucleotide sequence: TGCAGCGTAGGCCAATCCGAAGCTTTCTTT.

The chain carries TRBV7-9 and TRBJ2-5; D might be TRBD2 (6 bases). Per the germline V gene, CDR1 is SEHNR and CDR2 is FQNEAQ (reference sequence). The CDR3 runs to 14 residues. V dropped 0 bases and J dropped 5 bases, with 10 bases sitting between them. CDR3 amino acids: CASSLAGLSETQYF. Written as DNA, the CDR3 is TGTGCCAGCAGCTTAGCCGGACTATCGGAGACCCAGTACTTC.

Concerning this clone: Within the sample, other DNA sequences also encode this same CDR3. CDR3 residues: CASSVATGIQETQYF. As DNA, the CDR3 is TGTGCCAGCAGCGTCGCTACAGGGATCCAAGAGACCCAGTACTTC. The V gene is TRBV9, the J gene TRBJ2-5, with D possibly being TRBD1 (6 bases). This CDR3 contains 15 residues. Germline V CDR1 and CDR2: SGDLS, YYNGEE. V lost 2 bases and J lost 1, with 12 bases in between.

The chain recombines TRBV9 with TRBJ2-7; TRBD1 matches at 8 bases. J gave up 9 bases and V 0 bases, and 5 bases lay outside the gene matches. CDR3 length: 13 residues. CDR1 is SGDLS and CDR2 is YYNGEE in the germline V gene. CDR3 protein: CASSVGQGNLQYF. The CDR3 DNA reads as TGTGCCAGCAGCGTAGGACAGGGGAATCTGCAGTACTTC. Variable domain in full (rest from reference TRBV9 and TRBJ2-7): DSGVTQTPKHLITATGQRVTLRCSPRSGDLSVYWYQQSLDQGLQFLIQYYNGEERAKGNILERFSAQQFPDLHSELNLSSLELGDSALYFCASSVGQGNLQYFGPGTRLTVT.

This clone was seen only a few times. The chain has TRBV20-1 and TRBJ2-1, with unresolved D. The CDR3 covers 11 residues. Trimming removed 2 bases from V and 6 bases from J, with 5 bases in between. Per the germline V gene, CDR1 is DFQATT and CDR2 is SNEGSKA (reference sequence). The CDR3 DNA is TGCAGTGCTAGAACCGTCAATGAGCAGTTCTTC. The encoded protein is CSARTVNEQFF.

CDR3 coding DNA: TGTGCCAGCAGCTTGGGGGGTGGCACAGATACGCAGTATTTT. Translating gives CASSLGGGTDTQYF. The chain employs TRBV5-5 and TRBJ2-3, with no clear D. V shed 0 bases and J shed 1 base, with 6 bases lying between them. Germline V gene data show CDR1 as SGHKS and CDR2 as YYEKEE (reference sequence). The CDR3 is 14 amino acids. Full variable domain (missing parts from reference TRBV5-5 and TRBJ2-3): DAGVTQSPTHLIKTRGQQVTLRCSPISGHKSVSWYQQVLGQGPQFIFQYYEKEERGRGNFPDRFSARQFPNYSSELNVNALLLGDSALYLCASSLGGGTDTQYFGPGTRLTVL.

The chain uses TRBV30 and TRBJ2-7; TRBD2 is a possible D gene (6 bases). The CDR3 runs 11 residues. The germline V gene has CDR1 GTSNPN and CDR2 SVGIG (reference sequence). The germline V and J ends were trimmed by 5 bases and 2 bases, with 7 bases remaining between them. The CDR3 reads CAWGGTYEQYF. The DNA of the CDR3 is TGTGCCTGGGGGGGGACCTACGAGCAGTACTTC.

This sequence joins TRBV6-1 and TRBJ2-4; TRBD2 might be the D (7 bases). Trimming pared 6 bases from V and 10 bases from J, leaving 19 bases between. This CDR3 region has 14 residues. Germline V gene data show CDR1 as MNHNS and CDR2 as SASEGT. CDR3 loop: CASRTGGRGQIQYF. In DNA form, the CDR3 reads TGTGCCAGCAGAACCGGGGGGCGAGGGCAAATTCAGTACTTC.

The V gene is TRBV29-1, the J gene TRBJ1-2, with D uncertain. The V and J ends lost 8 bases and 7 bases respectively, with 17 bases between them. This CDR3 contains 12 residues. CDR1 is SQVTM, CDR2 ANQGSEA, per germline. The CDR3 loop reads CSPRWRSGGYTF. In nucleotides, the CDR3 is TGCAGCCCCAGGTGGAGGTCCGGTGGCTACACCTTC.